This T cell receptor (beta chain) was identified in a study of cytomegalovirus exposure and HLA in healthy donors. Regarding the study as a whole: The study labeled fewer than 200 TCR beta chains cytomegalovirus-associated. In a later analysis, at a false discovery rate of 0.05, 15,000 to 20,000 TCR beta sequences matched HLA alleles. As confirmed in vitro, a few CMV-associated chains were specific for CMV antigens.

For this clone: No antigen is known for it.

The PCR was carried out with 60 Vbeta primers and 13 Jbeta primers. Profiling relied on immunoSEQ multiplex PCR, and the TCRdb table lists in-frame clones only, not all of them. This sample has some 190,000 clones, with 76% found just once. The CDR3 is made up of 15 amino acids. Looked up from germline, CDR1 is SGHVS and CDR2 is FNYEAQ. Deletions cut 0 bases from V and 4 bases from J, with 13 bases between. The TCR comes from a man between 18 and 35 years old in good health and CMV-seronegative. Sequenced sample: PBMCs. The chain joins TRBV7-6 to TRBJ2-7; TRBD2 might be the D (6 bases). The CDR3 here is CASSLAGTLAYEQYF. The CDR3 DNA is TGTGCCAGCAGCTTAGCAGGGACTTTGGCTTACGAGCAGTACTTC.